These 15 T cell receptor beta chains were sequenced from one sample in a study of CD8 T cells in Susac syndrome. With random hexamers, reverse transcription was performed on about 0.5 to 1 ug of RNA. TCRdb re-called the immunoSEQ multiplex PCR reads with MiXCR, one entry per CDR3 protein. This sample has around 170,000 distinct CDR3 sequences; just over 90% occur once, and the top ten carry about 0.073%. The sample comprised CD4+ T cells from PBMCs. The receptors come from a human donor in good health.

The gene calls are TRBV7-2 and TRBJ2-5; D might be TRBD1 (6 bases). The CDR3 is 15 residues long. Germline V gives CDR1 SGHTA, CDR2 FQGNSA. V lost 2 bases to trimming and J lost 2 bases, with 12 bases between them. CDR3: CASSLSRGGQETQYF. In DNA, the CDR3 is TGTGCCAGCAGCTTATCCAGAGGGGGTCAAGAGACCCAGTACTTC.

This sequence joins TRBV3-1 and TRBJ1-2, with TRBD1 as a possible D gene (6 bases). Germline-derived CDR1 and CDR2 are LGHDT and YNNKEL (reference sequence). V lost 0 bases, J lost 4 bases, and 15 bases lay in between. This CDR3 comprises 16 residues. The chain's CDR3 is CASSQDGGGIGYGYTF. CDR3 in DNA: TGTGCCAGCAGCCAAGACGGAGGGGGAATCGGCTATGGCTACACCTTC. The full variable domain, rest sourced from reference TRBV3-1 and TRBJ1-2, is DTAVSQTPKYLVTQMGNDKSIKCEQNLGHDTMYWYKQDSKKFLKIMFSYNNKELIINETVPNRFSPKSPDKAHLNLHINSLELGDSAVYFCASSQDGGGIGYGYTFGSGTRLTVV.

The chain links TRBV10-2 to TRBJ2-7, with 10 bases lining up with TRBD1. The CDR3 covers 13 residues. Germline CDR1 WSHSY, CDR2 SAAADI. After removal of 6 bases from V and 5 bases from J, the junction contained 4 bases not matched to a gene. CDR3 DNA: TGCGCCAGCAGGGGGACAGGGGCCCACGAGCAGTACTTC. It codes for CASRGTGAHEQYF.

V and J are TRBV5-1 and TRBJ1-1, with D unresolved. Germline CDR1 is SGHRS and CDR2 is YFSETQ. The V end lost 5 bases, the J end lost 1 base, and 12 bases lay between the germline ends. This CDR3 comprises 14 residues. CDR3 residues: CASSFQAANTEAFF. The CDR3 bases are TGCGCCAGCAGTTTCCAGGCAGCGAACACTGAAGCTTTCTTT.

The chain combines TRBV5-6 with TRBJ2-1; no clear D. The length of the CDR3 is 14 residues. Germline V lookup: CDR1 SGHDT, CDR2 YYEEEE. V lost 0 bases to trimming and J lost 2 bases, with 6 bases between them. In DNA, the CDR3 is TGTGCCAGCAGCTTGGCGGTCCCCTACAATGAGCAGTTCTTC. Residues: CASSLAVPYNEQFF.

CDR3 in amino acids: CASSAQGNPYNEQFF. CDR3 in DNA: TGTGCCAGCAGCGCTCAAGGGAATCCCTACAATGAGCAGTTCTTC. This chain uses TRBV9 with TRBJ2-1; no clear D. Looked up from germline, CDR1 is SGDLS and CDR2 is YYNGEE. V was clipped by 3 bases and J by 2 bases, with 12 bases between them. This CDR3 comprises 15 residues. Together with reference TRBV9 and TRBJ2-1, the CDR3 gives the full variable domain: DSGVTQTPKHLITATGQRVTLRCSPRSGDLSVYWYQQSLDQGLQFLIQYYNGEERAKGNILERFSAQQFPDLHSELNLSSLELGDSALYFCASSAQGNPYNEQFFGPGTRLTVL.

The chain joins TRBV18 to TRBJ2-1; 7 nucleotides match TRBD1. V lost 6 bases to trimming and J lost 4 bases; unmatched junction nucleotides: 6. This CDR3 spans 14 amino acids. Germline CDR1 and CDR2: KGHSH and LQKENI. As DNA, the CDR3 is TGTGCCAGCTCCCCCGGACAGGCATACAATGAGCAGTTCTTC. This sequence encodes CASSPGQAYNEQFF.

DNA for the CDR3: TGTGCCAGCAGCTCCTACGACGGATCCTATGGCTACACCTTC. Translated: CASSSYDGSYGYTF. V and J are TRBV28 and TRBJ1-2; no definite D call. Germline V CDR1 and CDR2: MDHEN, SYDVKM. The CDR3 has 14 amino acids. V was clipped by 6 bases and J by 4 bases, with 15 bases between them.

The V and J genes are TRBV28 and TRBJ2-1; D is unclear. There are 14 residues in the CDR3. Germline V gene data show CDR1 as MDHEN and CDR2 as SYDVKM. Trimming stripped 5 bases from V and 3 bases from J, with 11 bases between. The CDR3 is CASSPPLNYNEQFF. Here the CDR3 DNA reads TGTGCCAGCAGTCCCCCCCTGAACTACAATGAGCAGTTCTTC.

The V call is TRBV29-1, the J call TRBJ2-5; D remains unclear. The germline V gene has CDR1 SQVTM and CDR2 ANQGSEA. The CDR3 contains 12 residues. Trimming removed 8 bases at V and 5 bases at J, with 15 bases between. As DNA, the CDR3 is TGCAGCCCCGCGGCCCTGGGCGAGACCCAGTACTTC. This codes for CSPAALGETQYF.

CDR3 sequence (DNA): TGCAGCGTTGAAGAAAACACCGGGGAGCTGTTTTTT. As protein: CSVEENTGELFF. This chain joins TRBV29-1 and TRBJ2-2; no firm D call. CDR1 and CDR2 from the germline V gene are SQVTM and ANQGSEA. V lost 0 bases and J 2 bases, leaving 1 base between the germline ends. The CDR3 covers 12 residues.

The chain couples TRBV3-1 to TRBJ2-7; D is ambiguous. Germline V CDR1 and CDR2: LGHDT, YNNKEL (reference sequence). The ends were cut back, 8 bases at V and 3 bases at J, with 11 bases in the middle. The CDR3 runs 12 residues. CDR3: CASYPVLYEQYF. CDR3 nucleotides: TGTGCCAGCTACCCGGTACTCTACGAGCAGTACTTC.

The chain employs TRBV18 and TRBJ1-5; 8 positions match TRBD1. CDR3 size: 16 residues. Unmatched junction bases numbered 9, after V lost 1 base and J lost 7 bases. CDR1 and CDR2 (germline): KGHSH, LQKENI. This CDR3 reads CASSPLGPGGEQPQHF. As DNA, the CDR3 is TGTGCCAGCTCACCACTTGGTCCAGGGGGCGAACAGCCCCAGCATTTT.

The chain uses TRBV30 and TRBJ1-3; D unresolved. The CDR3 contains 16 residues. Germline CDR1 and CDR2: GTSNPN and SVGIG (reference sequence). The V end was cut by 2 bases, the J end by 0 bases, with 14 bases between. CDR3 amino acids: CAWSSIGPTSGNTIYF. CDR3 sequence (DNA): TGTGCCTGGAGTAGCATCGGTCCCACCTCTGGAAACACCATATATTTT.

CDR3 sequence reads: CASSSDGGKETQYF. The CDR3 region has the DNA TGTGCCAGCAGTTCGGACGGGGGAAAAGAGACCCAGTACTTC. The chain joins TRBV12-3 or TRBV12-4 to TRBJ2-5; tentative D call: TRBD2 (6 bases). This CDR3 comprises 14 residues. V lost 4 bases and J 3 bases, leaving 12 bases between the germline ends.